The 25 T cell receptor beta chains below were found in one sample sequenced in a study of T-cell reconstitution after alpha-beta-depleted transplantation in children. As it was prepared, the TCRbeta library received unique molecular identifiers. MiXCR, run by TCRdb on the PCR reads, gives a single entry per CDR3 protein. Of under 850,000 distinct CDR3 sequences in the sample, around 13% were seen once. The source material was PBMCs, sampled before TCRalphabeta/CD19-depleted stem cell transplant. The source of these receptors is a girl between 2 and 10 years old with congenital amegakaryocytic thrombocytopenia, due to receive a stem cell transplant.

The CDR3 DNA is TGTGCCACCTCCCGTAATGGAATACTCTCTGGAAACACCATATATTTT. Amino acid sequence: CATSRNGILSGNTIYF. The V gene is TRBV7-4, the J gene TRBJ1-3; no clear D gene. The germline CDR1 and CDR2 sequences are SGHVT and SQSDAQ. The CDR3 is 16 residues long. The germline V and J ends were trimmed by 10 bases and 0 bases, with 19 bases remaining between them.

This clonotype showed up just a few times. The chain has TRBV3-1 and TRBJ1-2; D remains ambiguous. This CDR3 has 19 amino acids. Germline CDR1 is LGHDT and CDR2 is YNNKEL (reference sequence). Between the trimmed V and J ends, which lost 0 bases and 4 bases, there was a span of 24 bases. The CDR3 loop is CASSQDRWTVDLPFYGYTF. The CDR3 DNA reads TGTGCCAGCAGCCAAGATCGATGGACTGTCGACCTCCCATTCTATGGCTACACCTTC.

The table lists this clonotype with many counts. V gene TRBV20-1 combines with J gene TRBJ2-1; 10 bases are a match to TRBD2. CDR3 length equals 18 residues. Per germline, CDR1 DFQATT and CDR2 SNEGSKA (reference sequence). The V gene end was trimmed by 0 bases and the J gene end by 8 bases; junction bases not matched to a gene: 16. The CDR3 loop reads CSARDPNLLAGARDEQFF. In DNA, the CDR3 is TGCAGTGCTAGAGATCCTAATCTGCTAGCGGGAGCCAGGGATGAGCAGTTCTTC.

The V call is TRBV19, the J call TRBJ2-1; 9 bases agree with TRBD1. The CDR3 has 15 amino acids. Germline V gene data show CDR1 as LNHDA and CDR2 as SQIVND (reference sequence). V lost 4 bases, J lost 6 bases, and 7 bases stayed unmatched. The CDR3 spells CASSNGQGWPNEQFF. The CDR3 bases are TGTGCCAGTAGTAACGGACAGGGGTGGCCCAATGAGCAGTTCTTC.

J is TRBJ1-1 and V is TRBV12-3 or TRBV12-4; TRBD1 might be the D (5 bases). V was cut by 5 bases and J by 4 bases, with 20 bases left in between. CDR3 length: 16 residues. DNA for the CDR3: TGTGCCAGCAGTCCACCCGGGGGTTGGGGGGGCACTGAAGCTTTCTTT. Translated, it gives CASSPPGGWGGTEAFF.

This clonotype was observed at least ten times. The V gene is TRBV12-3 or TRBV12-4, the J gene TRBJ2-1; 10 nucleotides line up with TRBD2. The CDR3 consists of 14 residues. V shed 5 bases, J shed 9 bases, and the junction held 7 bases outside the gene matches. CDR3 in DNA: TGTGCCAGCAGTCCCTTAGCGGGAGGCTCTGAGCAGTTCTTC. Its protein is CASSPLAGGSEQFF.

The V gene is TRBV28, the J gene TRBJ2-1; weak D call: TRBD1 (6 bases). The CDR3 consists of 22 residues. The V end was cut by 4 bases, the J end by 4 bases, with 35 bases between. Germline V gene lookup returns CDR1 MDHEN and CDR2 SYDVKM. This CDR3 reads CASSSFIYRDTVTDMVYNEQFF. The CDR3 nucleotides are TGTGCCAGCAGTTCCTTCATATACCGGGACACGGTAACGGATATGGTATACAATGAGCAGTTCTTC.

The CDR3 region has the DNA TGTGCCAGCAGCTCCCCTAGCGGGAGGGAGACCCAGTACTTC. Translated: CASSSPSGRETQYF. This chain connects TRBV5-5 to TRBJ2-5, with 11 bases aligning to TRBD2. This CDR3 is 14 amino acids long. The J segment lost 5 bases and the V segment lost 3 bases, leaving 3 bases of the junction unmatched. Per germline, CDR1 SGHKS and CDR2 YYEKEE (reference sequence).

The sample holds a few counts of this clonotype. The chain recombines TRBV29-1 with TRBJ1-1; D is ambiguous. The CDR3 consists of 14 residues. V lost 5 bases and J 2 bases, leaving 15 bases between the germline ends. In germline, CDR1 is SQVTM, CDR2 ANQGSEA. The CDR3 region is CSVKLLGRNTEAFF. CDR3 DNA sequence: TGCAGCGTTAAGCTCCTGGGGAGAAACACTGAAGCTTTCTTT.

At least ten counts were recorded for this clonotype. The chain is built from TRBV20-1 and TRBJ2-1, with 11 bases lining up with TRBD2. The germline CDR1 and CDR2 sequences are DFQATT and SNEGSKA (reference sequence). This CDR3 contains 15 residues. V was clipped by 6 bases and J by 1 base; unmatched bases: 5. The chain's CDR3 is CSATRTSGSYNEQFF. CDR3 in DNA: TGCAGTGCAACGCGGACTAGCGGGTCCTACAATGAGCAGTTCTTC.

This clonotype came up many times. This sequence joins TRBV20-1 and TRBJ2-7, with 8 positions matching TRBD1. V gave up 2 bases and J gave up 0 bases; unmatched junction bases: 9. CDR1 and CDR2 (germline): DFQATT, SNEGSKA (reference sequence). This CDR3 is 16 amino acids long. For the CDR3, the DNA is TGCAGTGCTAGAAGCCAGACAGGGGCCTTCTCCTACGAGCAGTACTTC. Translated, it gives CSARSQTGAFSYEQYF.

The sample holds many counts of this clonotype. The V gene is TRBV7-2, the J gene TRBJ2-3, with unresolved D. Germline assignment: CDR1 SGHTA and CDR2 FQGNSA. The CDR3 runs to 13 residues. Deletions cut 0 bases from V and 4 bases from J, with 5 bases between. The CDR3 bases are TGTGCCAGCAGCTTAGCGGTCGCAGATACGCAGTATTTT. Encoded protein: CASSLAVADTQYF.

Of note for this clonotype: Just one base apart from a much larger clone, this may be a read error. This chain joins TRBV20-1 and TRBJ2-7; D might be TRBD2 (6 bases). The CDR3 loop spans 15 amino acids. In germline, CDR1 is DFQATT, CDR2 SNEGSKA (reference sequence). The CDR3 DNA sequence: TGCTGTGCTAGAATCGGGATGGGGGGCTCCTACGAGCAGTACTTC. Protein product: CCARIGMGGSYEQYF.

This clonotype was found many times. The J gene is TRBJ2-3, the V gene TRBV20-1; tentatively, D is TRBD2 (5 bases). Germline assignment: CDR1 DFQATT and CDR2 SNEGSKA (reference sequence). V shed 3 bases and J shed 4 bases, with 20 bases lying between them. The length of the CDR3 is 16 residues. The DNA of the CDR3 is TGCAGTGCTAGGCTCCCGGGCAGAGGGCGCGCAGATACGCAGTATTTT. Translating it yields CSARLPGRGRADTQYF.

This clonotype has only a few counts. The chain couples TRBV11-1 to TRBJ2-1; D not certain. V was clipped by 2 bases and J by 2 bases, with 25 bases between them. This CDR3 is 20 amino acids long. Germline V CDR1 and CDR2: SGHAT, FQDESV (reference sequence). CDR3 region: CASSLSVLGGPLFAYNEQFF. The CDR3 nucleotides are TGTGCCAGCAGCTTATCGGTCCTCGGTGGACCGCTCTTCGCCTACAATGAGCAGTTCTTC.

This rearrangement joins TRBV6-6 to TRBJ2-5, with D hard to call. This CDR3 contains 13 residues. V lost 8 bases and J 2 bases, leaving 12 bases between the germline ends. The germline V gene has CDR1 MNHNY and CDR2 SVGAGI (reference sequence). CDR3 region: CASHNPPQETQYF. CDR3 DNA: TGTGCCAGCCATAATCCACCTCAAGAGACCCAGTACTTC.

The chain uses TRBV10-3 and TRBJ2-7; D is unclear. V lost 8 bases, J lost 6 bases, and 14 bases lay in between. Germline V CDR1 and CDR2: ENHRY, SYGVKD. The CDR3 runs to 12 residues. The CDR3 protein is CAILDDAREQYF. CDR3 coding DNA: TGTGCCATCCTGGATGACGCTCGCGAGCAGTACTTC.

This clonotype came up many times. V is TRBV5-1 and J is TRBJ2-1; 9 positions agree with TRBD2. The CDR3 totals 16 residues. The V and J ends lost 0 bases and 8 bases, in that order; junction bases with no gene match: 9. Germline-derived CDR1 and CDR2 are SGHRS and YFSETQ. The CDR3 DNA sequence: TGCGCCAGCAGCTTGGTGTTTAGCGGGAGATTGGATGAGCAGTTCTTC. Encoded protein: CASSLVFSGRLDEQFF.

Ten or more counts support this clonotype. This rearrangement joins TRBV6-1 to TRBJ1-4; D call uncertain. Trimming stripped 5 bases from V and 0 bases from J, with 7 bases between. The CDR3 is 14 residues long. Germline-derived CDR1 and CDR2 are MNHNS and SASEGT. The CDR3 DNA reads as TGTGCCAGCAGTCAGACTGCAACTAATGAAAAACTGTTTTTT. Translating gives CASSQTATNEKLFF.

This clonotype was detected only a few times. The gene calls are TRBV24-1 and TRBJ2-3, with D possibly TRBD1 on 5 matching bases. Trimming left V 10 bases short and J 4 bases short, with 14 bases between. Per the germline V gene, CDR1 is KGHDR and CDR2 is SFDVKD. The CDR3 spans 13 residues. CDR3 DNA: TGTGCCACTCAGGGTCCCGGCGCAGATACGCAGTATTTT. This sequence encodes CATQGPGADTQYF.

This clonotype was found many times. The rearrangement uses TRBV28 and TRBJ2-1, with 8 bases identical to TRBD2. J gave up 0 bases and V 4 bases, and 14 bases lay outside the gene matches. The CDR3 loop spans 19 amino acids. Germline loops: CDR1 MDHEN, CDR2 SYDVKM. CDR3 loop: CASSSPGLVTTRSYNEQFF. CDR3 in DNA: TGTGCCAGCAGTTCACCGGGACTAGTAACAACCCGCTCCTACAATGAGCAGTTCTTC.

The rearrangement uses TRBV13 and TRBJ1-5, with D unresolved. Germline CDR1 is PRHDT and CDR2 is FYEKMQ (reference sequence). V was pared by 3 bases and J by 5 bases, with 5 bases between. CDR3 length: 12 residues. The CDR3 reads CASSLRDQPQHF. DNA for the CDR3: TGTGCCAGCAGCTTGAGGGATCAGCCCCAGCATTTT.

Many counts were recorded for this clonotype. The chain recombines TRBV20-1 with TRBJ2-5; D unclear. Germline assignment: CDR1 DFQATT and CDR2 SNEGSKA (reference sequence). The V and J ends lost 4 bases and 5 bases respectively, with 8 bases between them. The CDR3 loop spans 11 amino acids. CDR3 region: CSATTRETQYF. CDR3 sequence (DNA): TGCAGTGCTACTACAAGGGAGACCCAGTACTTC.

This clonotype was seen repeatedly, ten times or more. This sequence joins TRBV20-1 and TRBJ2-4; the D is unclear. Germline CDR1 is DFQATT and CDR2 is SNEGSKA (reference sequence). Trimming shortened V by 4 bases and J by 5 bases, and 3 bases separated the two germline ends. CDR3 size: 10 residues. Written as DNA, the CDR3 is TGCAGTGCTATTGAAAACATTCAGTACTTC. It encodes CSAIENIQYF.

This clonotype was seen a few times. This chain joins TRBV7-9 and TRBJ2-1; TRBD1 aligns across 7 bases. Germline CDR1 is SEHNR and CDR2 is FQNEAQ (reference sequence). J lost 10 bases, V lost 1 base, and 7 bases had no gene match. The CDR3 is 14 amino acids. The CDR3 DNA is TGTGCCAGCAGCTTAGGACAGGGTCCGCCCGAGCAGTTCTTC. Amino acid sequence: CASSLGQGPPEQFF.